These 26 T cell receptor beta chains were all obtained from the same sample, sequenced in a study of CD8+CD57+ T cells in acquired aplastic anemia. Profiling of TCR beta VDJ combinations and CDR3 sequences used genomic DNA as template. TCRdb itself ran the reads through MiXCR, one entry per CDR3 protein. The repertoire holds 160,000 or so distinct CDR3 sequences, with 65% to 75% as singletons. Patients chosen for sequencing had CD8+CD57+ cells that had expanded, as shown by flow cytometry. The specimen sequenced was sorted CD4+, CD8+, or CD8+CD57+ T cells (not recorded which) from PBMCs. The receptors come from a human donor with aplastic anemia.

The V gene is TRBV29-1, the J gene TRBJ1-4; the match to TRBD1 covers 7 bases. The CDR3 consists of 13 residues. V lost 8 bases, J lost 3 bases, and 6 bases stayed unmatched. Germline V gene sequence: CDR1 SQVTM, CDR2 ANQGSEA. The CDR3 protein is CSSRDSPNEKLFF. The CDR3 DNA is TGCAGCTCCCGGGACAGTCCTAATGAAAAACTGTTTTTT.

Written as DNA, the CDR3 is TGTGCCAGCAGCCCCTCCTCCACAGGGGGGAACTATGGCTACACCTTC. Translated, it gives CASSPSSTGGNYGYTF. The gene calls are TRBV7-9 and TRBJ1-2; TRBD1 agrees at 8 bases. With V trimmed by 5 bases and J by 2 bases, 10 bases remained unmatched. Germline CDR1 reads SEHNR; CDR2 reads FQNEAQ (reference sequence). The CDR3 extends over 16 amino acids.

This clonotype was observed a handful of times. J is TRBJ2-3 and V is TRBV7-2; D might be TRBD1 or TRBD2, each matching 6 bases. CDR1 is SGHTA, CDR2 FQGNSA, per germline. Trimming removed 5 bases at V and 1 base at J, with 13 bases between. The CDR3 is 15 amino acids. The CDR3 DNA follows: TGTGCCAGCAGCGCACAGGGAGGAGGCACAGATACGCAGTATTTT. It translates to CASSAQGGGTDTQYF.

This sequence joins TRBV5-1 and TRBJ1-1; 7 bases fit TRBD1. The CDR3 length is 15 residues. Trimming took 5 bases from V and 1 from J; bases not matched to a gene: 8. Looked up from germline, CDR1 is SGHRS and CDR2 is YFSETQ. This chain's CDR3 is CASSISTGPNTEAFF. The CDR3 DNA follows: TGCGCCAGCAGTATCTCGACAGGGCCGAACACTGAAGCTTTCTTT.

The V call is TRBV20-1, the J call TRBJ2-5, with TRBD2 as a possible D gene (6 bases). The J call may be faulty, since TRBJ2-7 better matches the DNA end. This CDR3 comprises 14 residues. Germline V gene data show CDR1 as DFQATT and CDR2 as SNEGSKA (reference sequence). Here the CDR3 DNA reads TGCAGTGCTAGAGATCGGGAGAAGACCTACGAGCAGTACTTC. This translates into CSARDREKTYEQYF.

The chain carries TRBV2 and TRBJ1-5; D remains unclear. The CDR3 is made up of 13 amino acids. V lost 8 bases to trimming and J lost 1 base, with 9 bases between them. The germline CDR1 and CDR2 sequences are SNHLY and FYNNEI. This CDR3 reads CASGRESNQPQHF. Written as DNA, the CDR3 is TGTGCCAGCGGCCGGGAGAGCAATCAGCCCCAGCATTTT.

The rearrangement joins TRBV20-1 to TRBJ2-7; D remains ambiguous. CDR1 is DFQATT and CDR2 is SNEGSKA in the germline V gene (reference sequence). V lost 5 bases and J lost 0, with 11 bases in between. CDR3 length: 13 residues. The CDR3 DNA is TGCAGTGCTGAGGCGGATCACTCCTACGAGCAGTACTTC. Translating it yields CSAEADHSYEQYF.

J is TRBJ2-7 and V is TRBV20-1, with TRBD1 matching 8 bases. The junction had 3 bases not matched to a gene; V was cut back by 4 bases and J by 4 bases. Germline V gene data show CDR1 as DFQATT and CDR2 as SNEGSKA (reference sequence). The CDR3 covers 12 residues. The CDR3 here is CSATRQGYEQYF. The DNA for the CDR3 is TGCAGTGCTACAAGACAGGGGTACGAGCAGTACTTC.

This chain uses TRBV20-1 with TRBJ2-1, with 10 positions matching TRBD2. The CDR3 has 13 amino acids. The V and J ends lost 7 bases and 9 bases, in that order; junction bases with no gene match: 9. From germline, CDR1 is DFQATT and CDR2 SNEGSKA (reference sequence). CDR3 coding DNA: TGCAGTGTCCGGCTAGCGGGGGAAGGTGAGCAGTTCTTC. Its protein product is CSVRLAGEGEQFF.

This clonotype occurred many times. The chain uses TRBV19 and TRBJ1-6, with D unclear. This CDR3 comprises 15 residues. Between the trimmed V and J ends, which lost 5 bases and 7 bases, there was a span of 15 bases. The germline gives CDR1 LNHDA, CDR2 SQIVND (reference sequence). The DNA of the CDR3 is TGTGCCAGTAGTCTCCTGATGCAGATAAATTCACCCCTCCACTTT. The encoded protein is CASSLLMQINSPLHF.

This chain uses TRBV20-1 with TRBJ1-6; 7 nucleotides match TRBD1. From germline, CDR1 is DFQATT and CDR2 SNEGSKA (reference sequence). V trimming: 3 bases; J trimming: 1 base; junction bases outside the gene matches: 6. The CDR3 has 16 amino acids. The CDR3 DNA sequence: TGCAGTGCTAGCTCAGGGGGGAGATCCTATAATTCACCCCTCCACTTT. Its translation is CSASSGGRSYNSPLHF.

V usage is TRBV9 and J usage is TRBJ1-2; tentative D call: TRBD1 (5 bases). V was clipped by 4 bases and J by 8 bases, with 12 bases between them. Per germline, CDR1 SGDLS and CDR2 YYNGEE. The CDR3 spans 12 residues. This CDR3 is CASSSGRRGYTF. In DNA, the CDR3 is TGTGCCAGCAGCTCGGGACGGCGGGGCTACACCTTC.

V usage is TRBV24-1 and J usage is TRBJ2-7; D uncertain. This CDR3 has 10 residues. Germline V gene lookup returns CDR1 KGHDR and CDR2 SFDVKD. Trimming cost V 9 bases and J 2 bases, with 4 bases left between them. For the CDR3, the DNA is TGTGCCACCCCCCCCTACGAGCAGTACTTC. Residues: CATPPYEQYF.

The CDR3 DNA follows: TGTGCCAGCAGAGTCGGGACAGGGTATTTTGAGACCCAGTACTTC. This translates into CASRVGTGYFETQYF. V gene TRBV2 combines with J gene TRBJ2-5, with 9 positions matching TRBD1. The trim removed 6 bases at V and 5 bases at J, leaving 10 bases unmatched. Germline CDR1 and CDR2: SNHLY and FYNNEI. The CDR3 totals 15 residues. Filled out from reference TRBV2 and TRBJ2-5, the complete variable domain reads EPEVTQTPSHQVTQMGQEVILRCVPISNHLYFYWYRQILGQKVEFLVSFYNNEISEKSEIFDDQFSVERPDGSNFTLKIRSTKLEDSAMYFCASRVGTGYFETQYFGPGTRLLVL.

The gene calls are TRBV5-4 and TRBJ2-5, with D possibly being TRBD2 (6 bases). The CDR3 loop spans 11 amino acids. Trimming left V 7 bases short and J 14 bases short, with 18 bases between. Germline V lookup: CDR1 SGHNT, CDR2 YYREEE (reference sequence). The CDR3 DNA reads as TGTGCCAGCGGCGTTGGACTAACGGAATACTTC. It specifies CASGVGLTEYF.

The chain carries TRBV7-2 and TRBJ1-2, with D possibly being TRBD1 (6 bases). Trimming took off 3 bases at V and 8 bases at J, with 19 bases between the two ends. Per the germline V gene, CDR1 is SGHTA and CDR2 is FQGNSA. This CDR3 region has 15 residues. The CDR3 DNA is TGTGCCAGCAGCTTGGGGTTACGGGCAGGGGAGGGCTACACCTTC. Its translation: CASSLGLRAGEGYTF.

This clonotype appeared a single time. The rearrangement uses TRBV2 and TRBJ1-5; TRBD1 aligns across 7 bases. The length of the CDR3 is 14 residues. Germline CDR1 SNHLY, CDR2 FYNNEI. Germline trimming cut 5 bases from V and 3 bases from J; bases unmatched to any gene: 4. CDR3 loop: CASSIDRDNQPQHF. The CDR3 coding sequence is TGTGCCAGCAGTATAGACAGGGACAATCAGCCCCAGCATTTT. The whole variable domain, filled in from reference TRBV2 and TRBJ1-5, reads EPEVTQTPSHQVTQMGQEVILRCVPISNHLYFYWYRQILGQKVEFLVSFYNNEISEKSEIFDDQFSVERPDGSNFTLKIRSTKLEDSAMYFCASSIDRDNQPQHFGDGTRLSIL.

The sample holds one count of this clonotype. The chain has TRBV29-1 and TRBJ2-1; D may be TRBD2 (5 bases). From germline, CDR1 is SQVTM and CDR2 ANQGSEA. Trimming stripped 4 bases from V and 6 bases from J, with 16 bases between. The CDR3 runs to 14 residues. CDR3: CSVVLGNLGNEQFF. The CDR3 DNA reads as TGCAGCGTTGTACTCGGGAACTTGGGCAATGAGCAGTTCTTC.

This rearrangement joins TRBV10-3 to TRBJ1-3; 7 bases align to TRBD1. The CDR3 loop spans 14 amino acids. Germline CDR1 and CDR2: ENHRY and SYGVKD. The V and J ends lost 4 bases and 4 bases, in that order; junction bases with no gene match: 4. CDR3 bases: TGTGCCATCAGTGGACAGGGTGCGGGAAACACCATATATTTT. It encodes CAISGQGAGNTIYF.

This clonotype was seen more than once but under ten times. The rearrangement joins TRBV7-2 to TRBJ2-7; possibly TRBD1 for D (5 bases). This CDR3 has 12 residues. From germline, CDR1 is SGHTA and CDR2 FQGNSA. Trimming left V 3 bases short and J 5 bases short, with 8 bases between. CDR3 in DNA: TGTGCCAGCAGCTTCGCAGGGAACGAGCAGTACTTC. This encodes CASSFAGNEQYF. The full variable domain, its missing parts supplied by reference TRBV7-2 and TRBJ2-7, is GAGVSQSPSNKVTEKGKDVELRCDPISGHTALYWYRQSLGQGLEFLIYFQGNSAPDKSGLPSDRFSAERTGGSVSTLTIQRTQQEDSAVYLCASSFAGNEQYFGPGTRLTVT.

V gene TRBV5-6 combines with J gene TRBJ2-7; 7 positions agree with TRBD2. Per the germline V gene, CDR1 is SGHDT and CDR2 is YYEEEE. The junction had 5 bases not matched to a gene; V was cut back by 2 bases and J by 0 bases. This CDR3 is built from 15 residues. CDR3 loop: CASSFTGGISYEQYF. CDR3 nucleotide sequence: TGTGCCAGCAGCTTTACGGGAGGCATCTCCTACGAGCAGTACTTC.

This clonotype occurred a few times. The J gene is TRBJ2-5, the V gene TRBV24-1, with D perhaps matching TRBD1 (5 bases). V lost 9 bases to trimming and J lost 2 bases, with 15 bases between them. The CDR3 is 14 residues long. Germline CDR1 is KGHDR and CDR2 is SFDVKD. CDR3: CATCCTGAQETQYF. CDR3 bases: TGTGCCACCTGTTGCACAGGAGCTCAAGAGACCCAGTACTTC.

The chain has TRBV19 and TRBJ1-6; 9 bases are shared with TRBD1. Germline assignment: CDR1 LNHDA and CDR2 SQIVND (reference sequence). This CDR3 is 14 amino acids long. With V trimmed by 5 bases and J by 11 bases, 7 bases remained unmatched. CDR3 DNA sequence: TGTGCCAGTAGTGTGGGGGACAGGGCGACACCCCTCCACTTT. It encodes CASSVGDRATPLHF.

Regarding this clonotype: A junction end diverges from the germline sequence, so it may reflect a read error. The chain recombines TRBV5-4 with TRBJ2-5; D is perhaps TRBD1 or TRBD2 (7 bases each). The length of the CDR3 is 15 residues. The germline CDR1 and CDR2 sequences are SGHNT and YYREEE (reference sequence). CDR3 loop: CASGMFDREGETQYF. The CDR3, as DNA: TGCGCCAGCGGCATGTTCGACAGGGAGGGGGAGACCCAGTACTTC.

J is TRBJ2-3 and V is TRBV15; 10 bases agree with TRBD2. This CDR3 is built from 15 residues. V gave up 4 bases and J gave up 6 bases; unmatched junction bases: 7. CDR1 LNHNV and CDR2 YYDKDF come from the germline V gene (reference sequence). CDR3 protein: CATSKERGGGDTQYF. The CDR3 region has the DNA TGTGCCACCAGCAAAGAGCGGGGGGGCGGGGATACGCAGTATTTT.

V gene TRBV4-1 combines with J gene TRBJ2-2; D tentatively reads TRBD1 or TRBD2 (5 bases each). The V and J ends lost 0 bases and 0 bases respectively, with 11 bases between them. CDR3 length equals 17 residues. Germline V lookup: CDR1 MGHRA, CDR2 YSYEKL. CDR3 loop: CASSQETGGSNTGELFF. The DNA for the CDR3 is TGCGCCAGCAGCCAAGAAACTGGGGGTTCGAACACCGGGGAGCTGTTTTTT.